Below are 21 T cell receptor beta chains sequenced from a single sample in a study of cytomegalovirus exposure and HLA in healthy donors. Produced via immunoSEQ multiplex PCR; TCRdb's table is partial and in-frame only. The table has roughly 120,000 clones, around 94% seen once. The source material was PBMCs. The receptors were gathered from a young woman in good health and CMV-seronegative.

This chain links TRBV5-1 with TRBJ2-1, with 7 bases matching TRBD1. This CDR3 is 14 amino acids long. Germline values: CDR1 SGHRS, CDR2 YFSETQ. The V and J ends lost 1 base and 9 bases, in that order; junction bases with no gene match: 7. The CDR3 sequence is CASSLIGGEAEQFF. The CDR3 DNA reads as TGCGCCAGCAGCTTGATAGGGGGCGAGGCTGAGCAGTTCTTC.

The rearrangement joins TRBV30 to TRBJ2-7; unclear D gene. CDR1 is GTSNPN, CDR2 SVGIG, per germline (reference sequence). The CDR3 is made up of 10 amino acids. The V end lost 3 bases, the J end lost 7 bases, and 7 bases lay between the germline ends. CDR3 loop: CAWSVGEQYF. Here the CDR3 DNA reads TGTGCCTGGAGCGTCGGGGAGCAGTACTTC.

The V call is TRBV11-2, the J call TRBJ1-4; D gene ambiguous. CDR3 length equals 15 residues. Germline CDR1 SGHAT, CDR2 FQNNGV. Trimming pared 4 bases from V and 5 bases from J, leaving 14 bases between. The DNA of the CDR3 is TGTGCCAGCAGCTACGCCAGGCTCCAGAATGAAAAACTGTTTTTT. This codes for CASSYARLQNEKLFF.

This clone was seen a single time. The chain has TRBV11-2 and TRBJ2-5; possibly TRBD1 for D (5 bases). The germline CDR1 and CDR2 sequences are SGHAT and FQNNGV. Trimming stripped 6 bases from V and 5 bases from J, with 22 bases between. The CDR3 sequence is 16 residues long. CDR3 in DNA: TGTGCCAGCAGGACGTCCTTACAGGATTTGTATGAGACCCAGTACTTC. Encoded protein: CASRTSLQDLYETQYF.

The rearrangement links TRBV27 to TRBJ2-1; D remains unclear. In germline, CDR1 is MNHEY, CDR2 SMNVEV (reference sequence). The CDR3 has 12 amino acids. Deletions cut 8 bases from V and 7 bases from J, with 12 bases between. Here the CDR3 reads CASAVYGNEQFF. The CDR3 region has the DNA TGTGCCAGCGCTGTGTACGGGAATGAGCAGTTCTTC.

The chain carries TRBV5-1 and TRBJ1-2; D gene ambiguous. Germline V CDR1 and CDR2: SGHRS, YFSETQ. The ends were cut back, 0 bases at V and 4 bases at J, with 10 bases in the middle. This CDR3 is built from 14 residues. Written as DNA, the CDR3 is TGCGCCAGCAGCTTGGGACTGAACTTCTATGGCTACACCTTC. This translates into CASSLGLNFYGYTF. The variable domain in full, with the rest retrieved from reference TRBV5-1 and TRBJ1-2, is KAGVTQTPRYLIKTRGQQVTLSCSPISGHRSVSWYQQTPGQGLQFLFEYFSETQRNKGNFPGRFSGRQFSNSRSEMNVSTLELGDSALYLCASSLGLNFYGYTFGSGTRLTVV.

This chain connects TRBV19 to TRBJ2-2; D is undetermined. The CDR3 is 13 amino acids. Germline CDR1 LNHDA, CDR2 SQIVND (reference sequence). The V gene lost 4 bases and the J gene lost 4 bases, with 7 bases spanning the gap. The CDR3 loop is CASSRQGTGELFF. As DNA, the CDR3 is TGTGCCAGTAGTAGACAAGGCACCGGGGAGCTGTTTTTT.

The genes are TRBV15 and TRBJ1-1; D not certain. V shed 6 bases and J shed 3 bases, with 11 bases lying between them. This CDR3 is 13 amino acids long. Germline V CDR1 and CDR2: LNHNV, YYDKDF (reference sequence). CDR3 region: CATRPRLDTEAFF. The DNA for the CDR3 is TGTGCCACCAGGCCCAGACTGGACACTGAAGCTTTCTTT.

The chain employs TRBV14 and TRBJ1-1; D gene uncertain. This CDR3 is 12 amino acids long. The germline V gene has CDR1 SGHDN and CDR2 FVKESK. With 1 base removed from V and 5 bases from J, the gap between germline ends came to 5 bases. CDR3 DNA: TGTGCCAGCAGCCAAGCCATTACTGAAGCTTTCTTT. It translates to CASSQAITEAFF.

The chain carries TRBV30 and TRBJ2-1; 8 bases line up with TRBD1. J gave up 9 bases and V 2 bases, and 15 bases lay outside the gene matches. Germline V CDR1 and CDR2: GTSNPN, SVGIG (reference sequence). CDR3 length: 16 residues. In DNA form, the CDR3 reads TGTGCCTGGAGTAAGCCGACAGGGGCCGTCTGGGCTGAGCAGTTCTTC. It translates to CAWSKPTGAVWAEQFF.

Regarding this clone: This CDR3 is missing its conserved last phenylalanine or tryptophan, likely due to a read error. Because the CDR3's place on the DNA is in doubt, the DNA is left out and the CDR3 is given as listed by TCRdb. This CDR3 reads CASSVAGGPRFS. This chain connects TRBV2 to TRBJ2-4; TRBD2 is the table's D call and was not checked against the DNA. CDR1 SNHLY and CDR2 FYNNEI come from the germline V gene. The CDR3 adds up to 12 amino acids, both ends counted.

The chain joins TRBV6-5 to TRBJ2-7, with 7 bases identical to TRBD1. CDR3 size: 14 residues. Germline V CDR1 and CDR2: MNHEY, SVGAGI. The V and J ends lost 4 bases and 7 bases, in that order; junction bases with no gene match: 10. The CDR3 DNA is TGTGCCAGCAGTTCCCGGGACAGCCTCAGGGAGCAGTACTTC. It encodes CASSSRDSLREQYF.

J is TRBJ1-1 and V is TRBV6-5; 7 positions agree with TRBD1. CDR3 size: 13 residues. In germline, CDR1 is MNHEY, CDR2 SVGAGI. J lost 3 bases, V lost 5 bases, and 3 bases had no gene match. The CDR3 spells CASSGQAYTEAFF. Written as DNA, the CDR3 is TGTGCCAGCAGTGGACAGGCTTACACTGAAGCTTTCTTT.

The V and J genes are TRBV29-1 and TRBJ2-6; the D is unclear. From germline, CDR1 is SQVTM and CDR2 ANQGSEA. V shed 4 bases and J shed 0 bases, with 4 bases lying between them. This CDR3 contains 13 residues. CDR3 residues: CSVARSGANVLTF. CDR3 sequence (DNA): TGCAGCGTTGCCCGCTCTGGGGCCAACGTCCTGACTTTC.

The chain employs TRBV28 and TRBJ2-2, with 11 bases fitting TRBD1. The J segment lost 6 bases and the V segment lost 5 bases, leaving 8 bases of the junction unmatched. CDR1 is MDHEN, CDR2 SYDVKM, per germline. This CDR3 is built from 16 residues. The CDR3 loop reads CASSGQGAVWAGELFF. CDR3 in DNA: TGTGCCAGCAGTGGACAGGGGGCAGTATGGGCCGGGGAGCTGTTTTTT.

J is TRBJ1-1 and V is TRBV28; tentative D call: TRBD1 (5 bases). The CDR3 loop spans 14 amino acids. Trimming left V 3 bases short and J 3 bases short, with 11 bases between. Germline assignment: CDR1 MDHEN and CDR2 SYDVKM. The CDR3 region is CASSLSVGHTEAFF. The DNA of the CDR3 is TGTGCCAGCAGTTTGTCGGTGGGGCACACTGAAGCTTTCTTT.

This clone appeared a single time. The J gene is TRBJ1-5, the V gene TRBV19; 9 positions match TRBD1. V was pared by 7 bases and J by 12 bases, with 13 bases of the junction left unmatched. Germline values: CDR1 LNHDA, CDR2 SQIVND (reference sequence). The CDR3 is made up of 14 amino acids. CDR3 in amino acids: CASMGQGRRGDQHF. CDR3 nucleotides: TGTGCCAGTATGGGACAGGGAAGGAGGGGGGACCAGCATTTT. Full variable domain (missing parts from reference TRBV19 and TRBJ1-5): DGGITQSPKYLFRKEGQNVTLSCEQNLNHDAMYWYRQDPGQGLRLIYYSQIVNDFQKGDIAEGYSVSREKKESFPLTVTSAQKNPTAFYLCASMGQGRRGDQHFGDGTRLSIL.

V gene TRBV19 combines with J gene TRBJ1-5, with TRBD1 identical over 10 bases. In germline, CDR1 is LNHDA, CDR2 SQIVND (reference sequence). This CDR3 region has 16 residues. V gave up 5 bases and J gave up 5 bases; unmatched junction bases: 9. CDR3 coding DNA: TGTGCCAGTAGTCAGTGGACAGGGGGTAGGGATCAGCCCCAGCATTTT. This gives the protein CASSQWTGGRDQPQHF. Full variable domain (remainder filled in from reference TRBV19 and TRBJ1-5): DGGITQSPKYLFRKEGQNVTLSCEQNLNHDAMYWYRQDPGQGLRLIYYSQIVNDFQKGDIAEGYSVSREKKESFPLTVTSAQKNPTAFYLCASSQWTGGRDQPQHFGDGTRLSIL.

The chain has TRBV7-2 and TRBJ2-1; D possibly corresponds to TRBD2 (5 bases). The CDR3 spans 14 residues. The germline gives CDR1 SGHTA, CDR2 FQGNSA. Between the trimmed V and J ends, which lost 3 bases and 7 bases, there was a span of 13 bases. The CDR3 DNA sequence: TGTGCCAGCAGCTTTGGAGGTTTGAAAAATGAGCAGTTCTTC. Its translation is CASSFGGLKNEQFF.

The chain carries TRBV10-3 and TRBJ1-2; no reliable D call. Germline assignment: CDR1 ENHRY and CDR2 SYGVKD. V was clipped by 0 bases and J by 4 bases, with 9 bases between them. The CDR3 is made up of 14 amino acids. Here the CDR3 reads CAISESEELYGYTF. The DNA for the CDR3 is TGTGCCATCAGTGAGTCTGAGGAACTCTATGGCTACACCTTC.

The V and J genes are TRBV30 and TRBJ1-1; D is uncertain. CDR3 length equals 13 residues. The V and J ends lost 0 bases and 3 bases respectively, with 8 bases between them. The V gene's germline CDR1 is GTSNPN and CDR2 SVGIG (reference sequence). CDR3: CAWSVQHHTEAFF. The CDR3 DNA reads as TGTGCCTGGAGTGTACAACACCACACTGAAGCTTTCTTT.